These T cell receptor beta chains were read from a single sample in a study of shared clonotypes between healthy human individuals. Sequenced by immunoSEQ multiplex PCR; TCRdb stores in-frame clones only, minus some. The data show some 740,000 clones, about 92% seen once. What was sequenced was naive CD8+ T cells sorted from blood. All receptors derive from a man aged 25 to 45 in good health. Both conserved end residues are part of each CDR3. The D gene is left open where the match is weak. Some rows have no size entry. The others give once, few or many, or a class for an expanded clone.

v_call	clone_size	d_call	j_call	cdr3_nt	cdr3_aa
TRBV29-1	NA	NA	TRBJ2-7	TGCAGCGTTGTCGGGGATTCCTACGAGCAGTACTTC	CSVVGDSYEQYF
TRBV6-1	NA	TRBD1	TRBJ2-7	TGTGCCAGCAGTGGTACAGGGGGTCTCTACGAGCAGTACTTC	CASSGTGGLYEQYF
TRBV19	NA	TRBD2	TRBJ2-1	TGTGCCAGTAGTATAGGTGCGACTAGCGGAGCCGATGAGCAGTTCTTC	CASSIGATSGADEQFF
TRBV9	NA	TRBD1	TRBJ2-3	TGTGCCAGCAGCTTACAGGGGGCTTACGCAGATACGCAGTATTTT	CASSLQGAYADTQYF
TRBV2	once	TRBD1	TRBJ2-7	TGTGCCAGCAGTGGGGACAGCGATTACGAGCAGTACTTC	CASSGDSDYEQYF
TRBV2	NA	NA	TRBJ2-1	TGTGCCAGCCCCACACCGGGAGAAACTAATGAGCAGTTCTTC	CASPTPGETNEQFF
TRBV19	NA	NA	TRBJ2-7	TGTGCCAGTACCCCCGCCGACGGACCGTCCTACGAGCAGTACTTC	CASTPADGPSYEQYF
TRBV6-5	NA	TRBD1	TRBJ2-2	TGTGCCAGTCGGGACAGGCTCTCGGGGGAGCTGTTTTTT	CASRDRLSGELFF
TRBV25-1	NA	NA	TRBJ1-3	TGTGCCAGCAGTGAATACACTGACCAAACGTCTGGAAACACCATATATTTT	CASSEYTDQTSGNTIYF
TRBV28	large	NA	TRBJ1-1	TGTGCCAGCAGTCGGGACGTCACTGAAGCTTTCTTT	CASSRDVTEAFF
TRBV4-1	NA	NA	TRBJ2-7	TGCGCCAGCAGCCAAGTCCCGGGGTACGAGCAGTACTTC	CASSQVPGYEQYF
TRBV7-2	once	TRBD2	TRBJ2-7	TGTGCCAGCAGCTTACGTAGCGGGATCTCCTACGAGCAGTACTTC	CASSLRSGISYEQYF
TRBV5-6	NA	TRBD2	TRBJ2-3	TGTGCCAGCAGCTTGCGGGGCGCGGGAGTTGGTACAGATACGCAGTATTTT	CASSLRGAGVGTDTQYF
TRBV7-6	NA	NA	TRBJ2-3	TGTGCCAGCAGCTTGAAGACAGATACGCAGTATTTT	CASSLKTDTQYF
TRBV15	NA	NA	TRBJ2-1	TGTGCCACCAGCAGAGGCCTACTGGGGGGTAGCGAAATCTACAATGAGCAGTTCTTC	CATSRGLLGGSEIYNEQFF
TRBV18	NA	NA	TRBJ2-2	TGTGCCAGCTCACCACCGGATAGGGGTATTTTGACCGGGGAGCTGTTTTTT	CASSPPDRGILTGELFF
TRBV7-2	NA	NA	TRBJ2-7	TGTGCCAGCAGCTTCGGCGGGATCGTCCTAAGCTCCTACGAGCAGTACTTC	CASSFGGIVLSSYEQYF
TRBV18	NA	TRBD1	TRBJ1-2	TGTGCCAGCTCACCGGGGTCCAGGGGGAGCTATGGCTACACCTTC	CASSPGSRGSYGYTF
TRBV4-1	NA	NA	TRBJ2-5	TGCGCCAGCAGTCAGTTGGGGGGTGTGGGAGAGACCCAGTACTTC	CASSQLGGVGETQYF
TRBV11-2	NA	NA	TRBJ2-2	TGTGCCAGCACCCTCCCCCGGGCTGTGAACACCGGGGAGCTGTTTTTT	CASTLPRAVNTGELFF
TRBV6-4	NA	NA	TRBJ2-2	TGTGCCAGCAGTGACAGCATCTACACCGGGGAGCTGTTTTTT	CASSDSIYTGELFF
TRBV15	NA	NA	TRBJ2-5	TGTGCCACCAGCACCCCACCTCAAGAGACCCAGTACTTC	CATSTPPQETQYF
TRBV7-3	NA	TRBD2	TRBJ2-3	TGTGCCAGCAGCAGAGGGACTAGCGGGAGTTCAGATACGCAGTATTTT	CASSRGTSGSSDTQYF
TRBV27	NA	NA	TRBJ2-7	TGTGCCAGCAGTCTCAGCAGGGGTGATAGCGCGGCGCTCGGGTCCTACGAGCAGTACTTC	CASSLSRGDSAALGSYEQYF
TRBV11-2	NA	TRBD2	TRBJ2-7	TGTGCCAGCAGCCCCTTTGGAAAGCGGGAAAACTACGAGCAGTACTTC	CASSPFGKRENYEQYF
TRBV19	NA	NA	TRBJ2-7	TGTGCCAGTAACGCGGGCCCAAGCCCTTTCTACGAGCAGTACTTC	CASNAGPSPFYEQYF
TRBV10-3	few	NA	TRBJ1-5	TGTGCCATCAGTGAGCTAGAGGCGGGGAATCAGCCCCAGCATTTT	CAISELEAGNQPQHF
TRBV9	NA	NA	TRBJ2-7	TGTGCCAGCAGCGTAGGGCAGGGCGTAAGCTCCTACGAGCAGTACTTC	CASSVGQGVSSYEQYF
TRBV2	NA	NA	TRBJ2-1	TGTGCCAGCAAAAATCTAGGTAGCTCCTACAATGAGCAGTTCTTC	CASKNLGSSYNEQFF
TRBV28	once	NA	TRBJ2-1	TGTGCCAGCAGTTTCCTCCCCAGGGAAAATGAGCAGTTCTTC	CASSFLPRENEQFF
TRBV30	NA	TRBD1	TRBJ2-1	TGTGCCTGGCACCCACCGGGACAGGGCTTTAAGGAGCAGTTCTTC	CAWHPPGQGFKEQFF
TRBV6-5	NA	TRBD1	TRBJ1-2	TGTGCCAGCAGTTTAGGGACAGGGGTGGCGGACACCTTC	CASSLGTGVADTF
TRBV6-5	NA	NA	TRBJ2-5	TGTGCCAGCAGTTACTCCGGGACACAAGAGACCCAGTACTTC	CASSYSGTQETQYF
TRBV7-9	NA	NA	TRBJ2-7	TGTGCCAGCAGCTTAGAGGGCCTGACCTACGAGCAGTACTTC	CASSLEGLTYEQYF
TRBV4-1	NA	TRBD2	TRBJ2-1	TGCGCCAGCAGCCAACCCACTAGCGGCTCCTACAATGAGCAGTTCTTC	CASSQPTSGSYNEQFF
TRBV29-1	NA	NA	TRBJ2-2	TGCAGCGTCTCCAGAGAAAACACCGGGGAGCTGTTTTTT	CSVSRENTGELFF
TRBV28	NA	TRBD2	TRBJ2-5	TGTGCCAGCAGGTTTGCTAGCGGACAAGAGACCCAGTACTTC	CASRFASGQETQYF
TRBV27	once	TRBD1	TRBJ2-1	TGTGCCAGCAGTTGGGACAGGGGGAATGAGCAGTTCTTC	CASSWDRGNEQFF
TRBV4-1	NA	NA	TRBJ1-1	TGCGCCAGCACCCCAGAGGAAGGGATGAACACTGAAGCTTTCTTT	CASTPEEGMNTEAFF
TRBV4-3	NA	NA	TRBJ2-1	TGCGCCAGCAGCCAAGAGAGAGTCGGGCGGGCTTACAATGAGCAGTTCTTC	CASSQERVGRAYNEQFF
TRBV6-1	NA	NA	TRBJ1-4	TGTGCCAGCAGTGAAGTCACAGAGGGGACTAATGAAAAACTGTTTTTT	CASSEVTEGTNEKLFF
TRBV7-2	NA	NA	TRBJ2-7	TGTGCCAGCAGCTTTAAAGGGCTGGGGGAGCAGTACTTC	CASSFKGLGEQYF
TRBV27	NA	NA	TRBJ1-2	TGTGCCAGCAGTTTGTTGTCAGGGACTGGCTACACCTTC	CASSLLSGTGYTF
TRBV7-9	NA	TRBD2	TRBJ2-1	TGTGCCAGCAGCTTTCGAAGCGGGAGGGTGGATGAGCAGTTCTTC	CASSFRSGRVDEQFF
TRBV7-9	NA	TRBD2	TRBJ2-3	TGTGCCAGCAGCAATAGCGGGAGGGACGGGACAGATACGCAGTATTTT	CASSNSGRDGTDTQYF
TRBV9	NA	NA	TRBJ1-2	TGTGCCAGCATGGAGTCTAACTATGGCTACACCTTC	CASMESNYGYTF
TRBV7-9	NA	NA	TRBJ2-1	TGTGCCAGCAGACCCCCCGGGGACTCCTTTTATTACAATGAGCAGTTCTTC	CASRPPGDSFYYNEQFF
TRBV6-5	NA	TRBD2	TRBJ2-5	TGTGCCAGCAGTACCGAAGCGGGATTCCAAGAGACCCAGTACTTC	CASSTEAGFQETQYF
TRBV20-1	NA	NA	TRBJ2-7	TGCAGTGCTAGGGCCCAAGAGCAGTACTTC	CSARAQEQYF
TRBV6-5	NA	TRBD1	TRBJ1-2	TGTGCCAGCAGACCAGAACAGGGGTTTGAGAATGGCTACACCTTC	CASRPEQGFENGYTF
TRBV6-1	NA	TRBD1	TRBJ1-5	TGTGCCAGCAGTCCCGGGACAGGCCTTCAGCCCCAGCATTTT	CASSPGTGLQPQHF
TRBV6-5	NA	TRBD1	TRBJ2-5	TGTGCCAGCAGTCGAGGGACAGGGCTTGTGGAGACCCAGTACTTC	CASSRGTGLVETQYF
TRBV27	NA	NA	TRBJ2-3	TGTGCCAGCAGTGATCTAGGAGATACGCAGTATTTT	CASSDLGDTQYF
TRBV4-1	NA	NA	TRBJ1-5	TGCGCCAGCAGCCCCGAGGGCGGTATTCAAAATAGCAATCAGCCCCAGCATTTT	CASSPEGGIQNSNQPQHF